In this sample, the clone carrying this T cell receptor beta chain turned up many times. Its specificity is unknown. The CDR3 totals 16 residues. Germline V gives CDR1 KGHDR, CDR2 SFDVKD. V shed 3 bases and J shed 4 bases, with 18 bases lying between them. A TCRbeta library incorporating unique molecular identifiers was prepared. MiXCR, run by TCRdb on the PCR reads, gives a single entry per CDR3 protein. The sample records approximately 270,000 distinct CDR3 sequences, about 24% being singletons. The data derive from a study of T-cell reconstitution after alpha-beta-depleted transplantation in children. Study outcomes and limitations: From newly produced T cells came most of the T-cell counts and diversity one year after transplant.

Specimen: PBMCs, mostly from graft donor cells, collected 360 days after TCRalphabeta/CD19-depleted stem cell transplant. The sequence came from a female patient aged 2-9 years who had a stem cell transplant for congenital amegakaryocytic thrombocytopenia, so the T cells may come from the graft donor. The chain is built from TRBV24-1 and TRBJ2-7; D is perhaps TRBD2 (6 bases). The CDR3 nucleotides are TGTGCCACCAGTGATGAAACTAGCTCGGGACGTTACGAGCAGTACTTC. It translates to CATSDETSSGRYEQYF.